The following is a T cell receptor (beta chain) sequence with its context. No antigen is known for it. It has no much larger one-base neighbor in the sample; base qualities were not kept. The data were taken from a study of blood T cell repertoires in COVID-19 (dated by TCRdb to 2019 to 2021). In terms of the full investigation: Collaborator samples came from the United States, Italy and Spain and covered acute and convalescent phases of COVID-19. The prospective study material was composed of cDNA or gDNA derived from T cells, B-cell-depleted T cells, or PBMCs. Deeply sampled blood TCRbeta repertoires from subjects exposed to, actively infected with, or recovered from COVID-19 were included in the dataset. The repertoires were released in a freely available public database intended as a resource for research on the immune response to SARS-CoV-2. Samples were obtained from the ongoing ImmuneRACE study (first 160 participants) and from over a thousand subjects provided by 6 global collaborators. Sample metadata almost always included a de-identified subject ID, COVID-19 status, age in years and sex. Where HLA class I and class II types were available, the types were taken from metadata supplied by the sample provider, not from assay-based typing. General study outcomes and caveats: How much clinical and demographic metadata was included differed by source and by participant, and the metadata was provided uncurated.

The collaborating institutions used their own protocols to collect whole blood in K2EDTA tubes. For TCRbeta analysis, collaborator samples were shipped as frozen whole blood, as isolated PBMCs, or as DNA extracted from either sample type. The immunoSEQ Assay, a bias-controlled multiplex PCR, was used to amplify TCRbeta CDR3 regions from genomic DNA. The authors' analysis ran thus. The number of nucleated cells in each sample was estimated from the amplification of reference gene primers within the assay. To quantify the absolute abundance of each unique TCRbeta CDR3 rearrangement, sequence reads were collapsed and filtered. For each sample, productive Simpson clonality was calculated by taking the square root of Simpson's diversity index across productive rearrangements. Entries here come from immuneACCESS through TCRdb and include only in-frame sequences with V and J called. Some clones fail to appear in such tables; in the studies checked, an unresolved V gene covers under half of the shortfall, and the cause of the remainder is unknown. V and J calls plus clone size are reproduced from that table; the DNA served to infer D and trimming. The sample table shows about 670,000 clones, and around 90% are seen once. The top ten constitute roughly 0.25% of the sample.

The TCR sequence derives from a young woman with acute or convalescent COVID-19. The sequenced material came from peripheral blood.

CDR3 protein: CASRSTGTEYVEQYF. The DNA sequence is given as TGTGCCAGCAGGTCGACCGGGACAGAGTACGTCGAGCAGTACTTC. The chain is made from TRBV7-2 and TRBJ2-7; the junction holds 7 bases that match TRBD1. The germline V end is reduced by 6 bases and the J end by 6 bases; junction bases left unmatched: 14. From its cysteine to its phenylalanine, the CDR3 spans 15 amino acids. Only the CDR3 region is kept as DNA, spanning 45 bases read in frame from base 1. From a lookup of the germline V gene, CDR1 and CDR2 are SGHTA and FQGNSA.